This T cell receptor beta chain was captured by sequencing in a study of T cell changes during pregnancy in multiple sclerosis. Clones were read by immunoSEQ multiplex PCR, and TCRdb kept only the in-frame ones, dropping some. Seen here are about 69,000 clones, just over 90% observed once, and the top ten hold 1.4%. The TCR was taken from a female donor with multiple sclerosis, enrolled in a pregnancy study. Material: peripheral blood, obtained in the third trimester of pregnancy.

For the CDR3, the DNA is TGTGCCAGCAGCTGGGGGACAGGGGAGTTACCCTACGAGCAGTACTTC. As protein: CASSWGTGELPYEQYF. This chain connects TRBV5-5 to TRBJ2-7; 10 nucleotides match TRBD1. In germline, CDR1 is SGHKS, CDR2 YYEKEE (reference sequence). V was clipped by 3 bases and J by 2 bases; unmatched bases: 8. This CDR3 has 16 residues.